One sample yielded the 17 T cell receptor beta chains listed below, sequenced in a study of cytomegalovirus exposure and HLA in healthy donors. PCR employed 60 Vbeta and 13 Jbeta primers. Sequencing used immunoSEQ multiplex PCR; TCRdb keeps in-frame clones, though not all of them. The sample shows about 170,000 clones, about 80% of them seen only once. Sequencing used PBMCs. These receptors were collected from a woman in her twenties or thirties in good health and CMV-seropositive.

V gene TRBV7-9 combines with J gene TRBJ2-1; 7 positions agree with TRBD2. J gave up 3 bases and V 2 bases, and 4 bases lay outside the gene matches. The CDR3 has 15 amino acids. The germline gives CDR1 SEHNR, CDR2 FQNEAQ (reference sequence). The CDR3 sequence: CASSLTAGDYNEQFF. The CDR3 nucleotides read TGTGCCAGCAGCTTAACGGCGGGAGACTACAATGAGCAGTTCTTC.

The genes are TRBV27 and TRBJ2-1, with 11 bases fitting TRBD2. This CDR3 is built from 16 residues. After removal of 5 bases from V and 7 bases from J, the junction contained 10 bases not matched to a gene. Germline V gene sequence: CDR1 MNHEY, CDR2 SMNVEV (reference sequence). CDR3 protein: CASSRGVASGRNEQFF. In nucleotides, the CDR3 is TGTGCCAGCAGTCGGGGGGTGGCTAGCGGGAGGAATGAGCAGTTCTTC.

V and J are TRBV28 and TRBJ1-2; 9 bases align to TRBD1. The length of the CDR3 is 16 residues. Germline values: CDR1 MDHEN, CDR2 SYDVKM. Germline trimming cut 5 bases from V and 2 bases from J; bases unmatched to any gene: 9. The CDR3 loop is CASSAPLGQGNYGYTF. The CDR3 nucleotides are TGTGCCAGCAGTGCACCACTCGGACAGGGGAACTATGGCTACACCTTC.

This clone is a singleton in its sample. The gene calls are TRBV28 and TRBJ2-1, with D uncertain. V was pared by 5 bases and J by 8 bases, with 13 bases between. The CDR3 totals 13 residues. Germline-derived CDR1 and CDR2 are MDHEN and SYDVKM. The CDR3 DNA is TGTGCCAGCAGTCCCCCCGCCTATTATGAGCAGTTCTTC. It encodes CASSPPAYYEQFF.

The chain employs TRBV4-3 and TRBJ2-1, with TRBD2 identical over 12 bases. V trimming: 0 bases; J trimming: 3 bases; junction bases outside the gene matches: 9. CDR1 LGHNA and CDR2 YSLEER come from the germline V gene. This CDR3 is 19 amino acids long. Written as DNA, the CDR3 is TGCGCCAGCAGCCAAGATAGGCTAGCGGGGGGGATTGGCTACAATGAGCAGTTCTTC. Translated, it gives CASSQDRLAGGIGYNEQFF.

DNA for the CDR3: TGTGCCTGGAGTTTACAGGGGCCTCTCTATGGCTACACCTTC. It is translated as CAWSLQGPLYGYTF. The chain combines TRBV30 with TRBJ1-2, with 7 bases matching TRBD1. Per the germline V gene, CDR1 is GTSNPN and CDR2 is SVGIG (reference sequence). The length of the CDR3 is 14 residues. V was pared by 2 bases and J by 4 bases, with 7 bases of the junction left unmatched. The full variable domain, in which reference TRBV30 and TRBJ1-2 provide the parts outside the CDR3, is SQTIHQWPATLVQPVGSPLSLECTVEGTSNPNLYWYRQAAGRGLQLLFYSVGIGQISSEVPQNLSASRPQDRQFILSSKKLLLSDSGFYLCAWSLQGPLYGYTFGSGTRLTVV.

The genes are TRBV6-5 and TRBJ2-7; TRBD2 aligns across 10 bases. Germline CDR1 reads MNHEY; CDR2 reads SVGAGI. Trimming removed 0 bases from V and 6 bases from J; junction bases left unmatched: 8. This CDR3 has 16 residues. The CDR3 sequence is CASSYSWTSGRGEQYF. The DNA of the CDR3 is TGTGCCAGCAGTTACTCTTGGACTAGCGGCAGGGGCGAGCAGTACTTC.

The rearrangement uses TRBV6-6 and TRBJ1-1; 8 nucleotides match TRBD1. CDR1 and CDR2 from the germline V gene are MNHNY and SVGAGI (reference sequence). The CDR3 consists of 16 residues. The ends lost 2 bases at V and 6 bases at J; junction bases unmatched: 11. The CDR3 protein is CASSYARPQGVAEAFF. The DNA of the CDR3 is TGTGCCAGCAGTTACGCTCGCCCACAGGGGGTGGCTGAAGCTTTCTTT.

V usage is TRBV5-1 and J usage is TRBJ2-1; 12 bases are a match to TRBD2. With V trimmed by 0 bases and J by 4 bases, 5 bases remained unmatched. This CDR3 is built from 17 residues. Germline CDR1 is SGHRS and CDR2 is YFSETQ. The CDR3 protein is CASSLEPGLAGYNEQFF. Written as DNA, the CDR3 is TGCGCCAGCAGCTTGGAACCGGGACTAGCGGGTTACAATGAGCAGTTCTTC.

V and J are TRBV30 and TRBJ1-1; tentative D call: TRBD1 (5 bases). CDR3 length: 14 residues. CDR1 and CDR2 from the germline V gene are GTSNPN and SVGIG (reference sequence). V gave up 1 base and J gave up 1 base, with 10 bases separating them. In nucleotides, the CDR3 is TGTGCCTGGAGTGGGGGCCCATGGAACACTGAAGCTTTCTTT. Translation gives CAWSGGPWNTEAFF.

The rearrangement links TRBV6-5 to TRBJ2-2; D uncertain. Deletions cut 6 bases from V and 4 bases from J, with 15 bases between. Germline loops: CDR1 MNHEY, CDR2 SVGAGI. This CDR3 is 15 amino acids long. CDR3 region: CASRLIRLPTGELFF. The CDR3 nucleotides are TGTGCCAGCAGACTGATCAGGCTACCCACCGGGGAGCTGTTTTTT.

Written as DNA, the CDR3 is TGTGCCAGCAGTTACGCGGGACTCTACGAGCAGTACTTC. Encoded protein: CASSYAGLYEQYF. The chain has TRBV6-5 and TRBJ2-7, with a possible D match to TRBD2 (6 bases). Per the germline V gene, CDR1 is MNHEY and CDR2 is SVGAGI. The CDR3 totals 13 residues. The V gene lost 2 bases and the J gene lost 3 bases, with 8 bases spanning the gap.

The V and J genes are TRBV5-1 and TRBJ2-5, with TRBD2 as a possible D gene (5 bases). V was shortened by 0 bases and J by 5 bases, with 11 bases between the two germline ends. The CDR3 extends over 14 amino acids. Germline V CDR1 and CDR2: SGHRS, YFSETQ. The CDR3 sequence is CASSLGRESETQYF. The CDR3 DNA follows: TGCGCCAGCAGCTTGGGCCGGGAATCGGAGACCCAGTACTTC.

This chain joins TRBV11-2 and TRBJ2-2; D ambiguous. This CDR3 is built from 14 residues. Trimming pared 3 bases from V and 4 bases from J, leaving 9 bases between. Germline V CDR1 and CDR2: SGHAT, FQNNGV. The CDR3 protein is CASSFDKSTGELFF. The CDR3 region has the DNA TGTGCCAGCAGCTTTGACAAGAGCACCGGGGAGCTGTTTTTT.

The chain employs TRBV12-1 and TRBJ1-4; TRBD1, the D gene given by the table, was not confirmed from the DNA. TRBV12-1 is termed a pseudogene. The CDR3 sequence is 16 residues long. CDR3 sequence (DNA): TGTGCCAGCAGCTACTACCCGGGACAGGGAGGGGAAAAACTGTTTTTT. Translated, it gives CASSYYPGQGGEKLFF.

This chain links TRBV7-9 with TRBJ1-2; 7 positions match TRBD1. Germline V gene data show CDR1 as SEHNR and CDR2 as FQNEAQ (reference sequence). CDR3 length: 15 residues. After removal of 4 bases from V and 3 bases from J, the junction contained 8 bases not matched to a gene. The CDR3 is CASSSTDRADYGYTF. The CDR3, as DNA: TGTGCCAGCAGCTCAACCGACAGGGCCGACTATGGCTACACCTTC.

The V and J genes are TRBV5-6 and TRBJ2-7; tentatively, D is TRBD1 (5 bases). Germline CDR1 and CDR2: SGHDT and YYEEEE. This CDR3 is 15 amino acids long. V lost 2 bases and J lost 3, with 15 bases in between. This CDR3 reads CASSFGRTPYYEQYF. The CDR3 DNA reads TGTGCCAGCAGCTTCGGACGGACACCCTACTACGAGCAGTACTTC.